The rows below give T cell receptor beta chains drawn from one sample of a study of blood T cell repertoires in COVID-19. Here immunoSEQ multiplex PCR was the method, and the copy in TCRdb shows in-frame clones only, minus some. The data contain 280,000 or so clones, 89% of them singletons. Sequenced: PBMCs or T cells enriched from blood (not recorded which). The source of these receptors is a woman aged 45 to 65 who had been exposed to COVID-19. Both conserved end residues are part of each CDR3. Each record gives: V gene, CDR3 protein.

TRBV4-1,CASSQDIDTIPISEQFF
TRBV6-5,CASRVTGERYEQYF
TRBV6-5,CASHRGGIQYF
TRBV28,CASRSGTARPYF
TRBV6-1,CASSEGTGGLGANVLTF
TRBV28,CASSLTGEGSPLHF
TRBV19,CASSYRGPGELFF
TRBV12-3/TRBV12-4,CASSFGHEQYF
TRBV28,CASSPTWRPGTEAFF
TRBV3-1/TRBV3-2,CASSHPFRPILRNQPQHF
TRBV7-8,CASSFPPGQNTHEQYF
TRBV6-1,CASSEDRVGQPQHF
TRBV4-1,CASSQDYSRIYGYTF
TRBV19,CASSIGRQDTGELFF
TRBV12-3/TRBV12-4,CAAGGSETDTQYF
TRBV5-1,CASSLDGQGEGNTIYF
TRBV27,CASSLSWGGASYEQYF
TRBV18,CASSADRGQSTDTQYF
TRBV11-3,CASSLNSGISEAFF
TRBV2,CASRDRGPGYTF
TRBV5-4,CASSLATSASYNEQFF
TRBV7-2,CASSAGGLTDTQYF
TRBV15,CATSRDPGGNGQPQHF
TRBV14,CASSEADRVYYGYTF
TRBV5-4,CASSSAGAHGYTF
TRBV28,CASTSLTGVQPQHF
TRBV4-2,CASTPRTGGSEAFF
TRBV18,CASSHRDNYYGYTF
TRBV5-1,CASSPGPLGTVANTIYF
TRBV7-2,CASSVIGTERNSPLHF
TRBV5-5,CASSSLPGAGGEQYF
TRBV5-1,CASSPVSPQNTEAFF
TRBV12-5,CASGLKTGGITDTQYF
TRBV24-1,CATSARGQFHYEQYF
TRBV5-1,CASRQPPQETQYF
TRBV5-1,CASSLPSGVQETQYF
TRBV5-1,CASSHRQGANNQPQHF
TRBV13,CASRASTTTDTQYF
TRBV3-1/TRBV3-2,CASSLGTGGGITEAFF
TRBV11-2,CASSFETSPNSPLHF
TRBV6-5,CASSNYWGRVDEQFF